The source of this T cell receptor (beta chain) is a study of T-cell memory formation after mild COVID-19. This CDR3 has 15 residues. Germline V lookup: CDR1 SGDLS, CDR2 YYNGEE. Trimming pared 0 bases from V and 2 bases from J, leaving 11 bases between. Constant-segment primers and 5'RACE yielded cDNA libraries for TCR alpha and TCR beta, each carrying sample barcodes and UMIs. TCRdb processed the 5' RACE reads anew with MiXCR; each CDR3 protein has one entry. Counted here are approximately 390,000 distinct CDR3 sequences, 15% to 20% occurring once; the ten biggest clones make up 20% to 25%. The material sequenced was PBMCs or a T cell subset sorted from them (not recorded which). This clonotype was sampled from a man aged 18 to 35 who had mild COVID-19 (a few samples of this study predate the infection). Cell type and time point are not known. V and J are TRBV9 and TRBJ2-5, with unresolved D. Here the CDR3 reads CASSVALGSQETQYF. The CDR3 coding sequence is TGTGCCAGCAGCGTAGCCCTCGGCAGTCAAGAGACCCAGTACTTC. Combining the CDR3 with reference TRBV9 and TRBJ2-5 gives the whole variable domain DSGVTQTPKHLITATGQRVTLRCSPRSGDLSVYWYQQSLDQGLQFLIQYYNGEERAKGNILERFSAQQFPDLHSELNLSSLELGDSALYFCASSVALGSQETQYFGPGTRLLVL.